This T cell receptor (beta chain) derives from a study of T-cell memory formation after mild COVID-19. Findings and limits, study-wide: Second-wave clones peaking on day 37 lacked confirmed SARS-CoV-2 specificity. The finding that pre-infection memory included some responding clones suggested that cross-reactive memory joined. For contracting clones, CD4+ ones sat mainly in CM and EM, CD8+ in EMRA.

Using constant-segment primers, 5'RACE produced TCR alpha and TCR beta cDNA libraries carrying sample barcodes and UMIs. Each CDR3 protein is one row after TCRdb ran MiXCR on the 5' RACE reads. The table records about 560,000 distinct CDR3 sequences, roughly 20% of them present only once. This clonotype has only a few counts. Its cognate antigen is unknown. This receptor was taken from an adult woman who had mild COVID-19 (a few samples of this study predate the infection). Cell type and time point are not known. Sequences were obtained from PBMCs or a T cell subset sorted from them (not recorded which).

CDR3 loop: CSARDPGRREETQYF. For the CDR3, the DNA is TGCAGTGCTAGAGATCCAGGACGCAGGGAAGAGACCCAGTACTTC. The chain links TRBV20-1 to TRBJ2-5; tentatively, D is TRBD1 (5 bases). Germline assignment: CDR1 DFQATT and CDR2 SNEGSKA (reference sequence). The CDR3 sequence is 15 residues long. The V end lost 0 bases, the J end lost 3 bases, and 14 bases lay between the germline ends.